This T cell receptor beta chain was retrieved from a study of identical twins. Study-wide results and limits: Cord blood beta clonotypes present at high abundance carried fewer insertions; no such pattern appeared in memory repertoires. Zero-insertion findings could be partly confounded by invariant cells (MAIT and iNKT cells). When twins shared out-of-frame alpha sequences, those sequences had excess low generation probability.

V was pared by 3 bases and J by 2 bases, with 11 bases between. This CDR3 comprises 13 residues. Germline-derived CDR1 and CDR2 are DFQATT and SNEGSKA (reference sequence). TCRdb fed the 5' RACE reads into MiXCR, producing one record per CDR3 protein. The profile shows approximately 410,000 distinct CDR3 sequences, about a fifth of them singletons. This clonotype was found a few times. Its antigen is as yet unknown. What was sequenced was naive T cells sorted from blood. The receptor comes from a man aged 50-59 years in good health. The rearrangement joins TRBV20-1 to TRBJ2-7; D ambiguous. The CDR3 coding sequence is TGCAGTGCTAGCAGTAGGGAAGCCTACGAGCAGTACTTC. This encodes CSASSREAYEQYF.